These T cell receptor beta chains were read from a single sample in a study of beta chain features in type 1 diabetes. Sequencing used immunoSEQ multiplex PCR; TCRdb keeps in-frame clones, though not all of them. The profile shows around 160,000 clones, around 50% of them singletons. What was sequenced was Tregs from blood. These receptors originate from a man aged 18 to 29 in good health. CDR3s include the opening cysteine and the closing phenylalanine or tryptophan. A D gene is named only where the DNA matches it firmly. Clone size is stated in some rows and not others, as once, few, many or a class when expanded.

j_call clone_size v_call d_call cdr3_nt cdr3_aa
TRBJ1-2 once TRBV2 - TGTGCCAGCAGTGTAGAGGCAGTAGGCTACACCTTC CASSVEAVGYTF
TRBJ1-5 - TRBV28 - TGTGCCAGCAGTCCTACGGGCCAGGGGACTCAGCCCCAGCATTTT CASSPTGQGTQPQHF
TRBJ2-1 - TRBV10-3 - TGTGCCATCAGATTCGGGAACTCCTACAATGAGCAGTTCTTC CAIRFGNSYNEQFF
TRBJ2-3 few TRBV28 TRBD2 TGTGCCAGCAGTTTTAGCGGGCGGACAGATACGCAGTATTTT CASSFSGRTDTQYF
TRBJ2-3 - TRBV7-2 - TGTGCCAGCAGGGATTCCAGGACTTCTTACACAGATACGCAGTATTTT CASRDSRTSYTDTQYF
TRBJ1-2 - TRBV27 TRBD1 TGTGCCAGCAGAGGGACAGGGGAAAGGTATGGCTACACCTTC CASRGTGERYGYTF
TRBJ1-1 - TRBV7-8 TRBD1 TGTGCCAGCAGCTCCAATTTCAGGGGGCGTACTGAAGCTTTCTTT CASSSNFRGRTEAFF
TRBJ2-7 few TRBV4-3 TRBD2 TGCGCCAGCAGCCAATCTAGCGGCCCGTACGAGCAGTACTTC CASSQSSGPYEQYF
TRBJ2-7 few TRBV19 TRBD2 TGTGCCAGTAGTAGGCGGGAGTACGACGAGCAGTACTTC CASSRREYDEQYF
TRBJ2-7 - TRBV27 TRBD1 TGTGCCAGCAGTCCCTACCGTGCCGGGACAGCCTACGAGCAGTACTTC CASSPYRAGTAYEQYF
TRBJ1-2 - TRBV28 - TGTGCCAGCACCGAAACGGGGGGTTATGGCTACACCTTC CASTETGGYGYTF
TRBJ1-1 - TRBV5-4 TRBD1 TGTGCCAGCAGCGGAACAGGGGACGGGACTGAAGCTTTCTTT CASSGTGDGTEAFF
TRBJ1-2 few TRBV4-3 - TGCGCCAGCAGCCAAGGCCAGGCTACTAACTATGGCTACACCTTC CASSQGQATNYGYTF
TRBJ1-1 - TRBV6-1 - TGTGCCAGCAGTGAAGTGATAGCGGCTGAAGCTTTCTTT CASSEVIAAEAFF
TRBJ1-2 - TRBV6-1 - TGTGCCAGCAGTGCAACAATCCTTGTGACAAATAGTTTATCTAACTATGGCTACACCTTC CASSATILVTNSLSNYGYTF
TRBJ1-1 - TRBV10-3 - TGTGCCATCAGTGCCAGGGAAGGGGGCACTGAAGCTTTCTTT CAISAREGGTEAFF
TRBJ1-2 - TRBV2 TRBD1 TGTGCCAGCATCCTTGACAGGGTGGGCGGCTACACCTTC CASILDRVGGYTF
TRBJ1-2 - TRBV4-2 - TGTGCCAGCAGCCAAGGTCGTTATGGCTACACCTTC CASSQGRYGYTF
TRBJ2-3 - TRBV7-3 - TGTGCCAGCAGCTTAATGCGGTTCGATACGCAGTATTTT CASSLMRFDTQYF
TRBJ1-5 - TRBV18 - TGTGCCAGCTCACCAACCCAGGGAAATCAGCCCCAGCATTTT CASSPTQGNQPQHF
TRBJ2-3 - TRBV27 - TGTGCCAGCGCTGCCACCTACACAGATACGCAGTATTTT CASAATYTDTQYF
TRBJ2-7 - TRBV5-4 TRBD2 TGTGCCAGCAGCCCCGGGACTAGCAGGGACGAGCAGTACTTC CASSPGTSRDEQYF
TRBJ2-7 - TRBV15 - TGTGCCACCAGCGTGGGACTTTACTACGAGCAGTACTTC CATSVGLYYEQYF
TRBJ2-2 once TRBV7-7 TRBD2 TGTGCTAGCAGCTTAGCGGGGGGCACCGGGGAGCTGTTTTTT CASSLAGGTGELFF
TRBJ2-7 few TRBV29-1 TRBD1 TGCAGCGCTTGGACAGGGAGCTCCTACGAGCAGTACTTC CSAWTGSSYEQYF
TRBJ2-5 few TRBV10-2 - TGCGCCAGCAGTCCTATTAGAGGGCTTGGGATGTTAATGGCCCAGTACTTC CASSPIRGLGMLMAQYF
TRBJ2-5 few TRBV7-8 TRBD2 TGTGCCAGCAGCTACCTAGCGGTTACGCAAGAGACCCAGTACTTC CASSYLAVTQETQYF
TRBJ2-7 - TRBV5-1 - TGCGCCAGCAGCTTGGGCCGTATCTCCTACGAGCAGTACTTC CASSLGRISYEQYF
TRBJ2-7 few TRBV28 - TGTGCCAGCACCTCAGGGTACCTGTCCTTCTACGAGCAGTACTTC CASTSGYLSFYEQYF
TRBJ2-7 few TRBV28 - TGTGCCAGCAAAAAAGGGACTGCATACGAGCAGTACTTC CASKKGTAYEQYF
TRBJ1-1 - TRBV4-3 - TGCGCCAGCAGCCGAAGGGGCCGGAACACTGAAGCTTTCTTT CASSRRGRNTEAFF
TRBJ2-7 - TRBV7-9 - TGTGCCAGCAGCTTAGGAACGGGGTCCTACGAGCAGTACTTC CASSLGTGSYEQYF
TRBJ2-6 - TRBV25-1 - TGTGCCAGCAGTGAATACCGGTCCACCTCTGGGGCCAACGTCCTGACTTTC CASSEYRSTSGANVLTF
TRBJ2-6 - TRBV10-3 TRBD2 TGTGCCATCAGTGAAAGGCGGGGGGGGGCCAACGTCCTGACTTTC CAISERRGGANVLTF
TRBJ1-2 - TRBV6-1 TRBD1 TGTGCCTCCGACAGGGGCTATGGCTACACCTTC CASDRGYGYTF
TRBJ1-5 - TRBV4-1 - TGCGCCAGCAGCCATACCGGACAGCACAATCAGCCCCAGCATTTT CASSHTGQHNQPQHF
TRBJ2-4 - TRBV7-8 - TGTGCCAGCAGCCCCGGTGTCCGAAGCCACATTCAGTACTTC CASSPGVRSHIQYF
TRBJ2-5 - TRBV6-5 TRBD2 TGTGCCAGCAGTCCCTATCGACTAGCGGGAGAGACCCAGTACTTC CASSPYRLAGETQYF
TRBJ1-5 - TRBV28 TRBD1 TGTGCCAGCAGTCCCGCAGACAGGGTCAATCAGCCCCAGCATTTT CASSPADRVNQPQHF
TRBJ2-7 few TRBV9 - TGTGCCAGCAGCGTAGACGAAGGCGGCAGGGGATTCGAGCAGTACTTC CASSVDEGGRGFEQYF
TRBJ1-1 - TRBV5-6 TRBD1 TGTGCCAGCAGCTTTACAGGGGGCGTGGGCACTGAAGCTTTCTTT CASSFTGGVGTEAFF
TRBJ2-3 - TRBV28 - TGTGCCAGCAGTTTACAAGATACGCAGTATTTT CASSLQDTQYF
TRBJ1-5 few TRBV2 - TGTGCCAGCAGTGGGGAGGGGAATCAGCCCCAGCATTTT CASSGEGNQPQHF
TRBJ2-7 - TRBV7-6 - TGTGCCAGCAGCTTAGCGCTTGGAGCCTACGAGCAGTACTTC CASSLALGAYEQYF
TRBJ2-7 - TRBV19 - TGTGCCAGTAGTAAGGGGATAGCCTACGAGCAGTACTTC CASSKGIAYEQYF
TRBJ2-4 - TRBV29-1 - TGCAGCGCGGGGGACGAAAACATTCAGTACTTC CSAGDENIQYF
TRBJ2-7 few TRBV14 - TGTGCCAGCAGCCAAGTTCGCACTGGGGAGTACGAGCAGTACTTC CASSQVRTGEYEQYF
TRBJ2-5 few TRBV5-1 - TGCGCCAGCAGCACTAACCAAGAGACCCAGTACTTC CASSTNQETQYF